These T cell receptor beta chains were read from a single sample in a study of blood T cell repertoires in COVID-19. The data were produced by immunoSEQ multiplex PCR, yet TCRdb's version contains in-frame clones alone and is incomplete. The sample contains around 170,000 clones, 88% of which appear only once. The material sequenced was PBMCs or T cells enriched from blood (not recorded which). These TCRs come from a woman under 30 who had recovered from COVID-19. CDR3s leave out the opening cysteine and the closing phenylalanine or tryptophan.

length: 14; J: TRBJ1-2; V: TRBV28; CDR3: ASILGGTGGDYGYT
length: 10; J: TRBJ1-5; V: TRBV24-1; CDR3: ATSRSGGTQH
length: 12; J: TRBJ2-7; V: TRBV7-2; CDR3: ASSGEISSYEQY
length: 15; J: TRBJ2-7; V: TRBV2; CDR3: ASSPRALGLAASEQY
length: 15; J: TRBJ2-1; V: TRBV24-1; CDR3: ATSDSPGRDGYNEQF
length: 13; J: TRBJ2-1; V: TRBV7-9; CDR3: ASSPERGSYNEQF
length: 11; J: TRBJ1-5; V: TRBV27; CDR3: ASSLWLNQPQH
length: 12; J: TRBJ2-6; V: TRBV19; CDR3: ASSTNSGANVLT
length: 13; J: TRBJ1-1; V: TRBV2; CDR3: ASSVQGADPAEAF
length: 12; J: TRBJ1-1; V: TRBV2; CDR3: ASRGQAGDTEAF
length: 12; J: TRBJ2-2; V: TRBV7-6; CDR3: ASSSTSGTGELF
length: 14; J: TRBJ2-3; V: TRBV5-4; CDR3: ASSSGTSGGTDTQY
length: 10; J: TRBJ2-1; V: TRBV4-2; CDR3: ASSQVGNEQF
length: 12; J: TRBJ2-4; V: TRBV19; CDR3: ASIATGAKNIQY
length: 12; J: TRBJ1-4; V: TRBV28; CDR3: ASSPGQGGEKLF
length: 15; J: TRBJ2-1; V: TRBV7-3; CDR3: ASSRGGLAGSYNEQF
length: 15; J: TRBJ2-7; V: TRBV10-2; CDR3: ASSESIIVGEGNEQY
length: 12; J: TRBJ2-7; V: TRBV18; CDR3: ASHPGQGMSEQY
length: 13; J: TRBJ1-6; V: TRBV6-2/TRBV6-3; CDR3: ASSYGTGEASPLH